The 26 T cell receptor beta chains given below trace back to one sample, sequenced in a study of identical twins. TCRdb called the 5' RACE reads again in MiXCR, with one record for every CDR3 protein. This sample carries approximately 140,000 distinct CDR3 sequences, around 3.5% of them seen once, and the ten largest clones take approximately 7.6%. Sequenced sample: memory T cells sorted from blood. The receptors derive from a man younger than 35 in good health.

This clonotype was counted once. This chain uses TRBV7-9 with TRBJ2-5; D is ambiguous. Germline CDR1 reads SEHNR; CDR2 reads FQNEAQ (reference sequence). The CDR3 totals 13 residues. V was trimmed by 8 bases and J by 5 bases, leaving 15 bases between them. The CDR3 bases are TGTGCCAGCGGCCTTAGTTGGGGTGAGACCCAGTACTTC. This gives the protein CASGLSWGETQYF.

This clonotype was recorded at least ten times. The V and J genes are TRBV12-3 or TRBV12-4 and TRBJ2-1, with D possibly being TRBD1 (6 bases). The CDR3 extends over 14 amino acids. V dropped 4 bases and J dropped 13 bases, with 20 bases sitting between them. This chain's CDR3 is CASSSSLHTGNQFF. DNA of the CDR3: TGTGCCAGCAGTTCGTCCCTCCACACAGGGAATCAGTTCTTC.

V usage is TRBV7-9 and J usage is TRBJ1-2; TRBD1 agrees at 8 bases. The CDR3 loop spans 15 amino acids. The J segment lost 5 bases and the V segment lost 7 bases, leaving 12 bases of the junction unmatched. Germline CDR1 is SEHNR and CDR2 is FQNEAQ (reference sequence). The chain's CDR3 is CASTRAPGQAYGYTF. CDR3 sequence (DNA): TGTGCCAGCACCCGAGCCCCGGGACAGGCTTATGGCTACACCTTC.

This clonotype was picked up many times. The chain combines TRBV24-1 with TRBJ2-3; D uncertain. Looked up from germline, CDR1 is KGHDR and CDR2 is SFDVKD. Trimming pared 3 bases from V and 5 bases from J, leaving 17 bases between. CDR3 length: 16 residues. CDR3 DNA sequence: TGTGCCACCAGTGATGGCTCACGCCCGGCAGTAGATACGCAGTATTTT. This gives the protein CATSDGSRPAVDTQYF.

This clonotype has only a few counts. A much larger clone lies a single base off, so this may be a read error. The chain uses TRBV7-9 and TRBJ2-5; 9 bases match TRBD2. The germline gives CDR1 SEHNR, CDR2 FQNEAQ (reference sequence). The CDR3 is made up of 15 amino acids. The CDR3 nucleotides are TGTGCCAGCAGCTTAGCTAGCGGGAGAGCAGAGGCCCAGTACTTC. The encoded protein is CASSLASGRAEAQYF.

The sample holds a few counts of this clonotype. The V call is TRBV6-1, the J call TRBJ1-5; a possible D gene is TRBD1 (5 bases). Trimming took 5 bases from V and 2 from J, leaving 16 bases between them. Germline V gene lookup returns CDR1 MNHNS and CDR2 SASEGT. The CDR3 length is 16 residues. The CDR3 region is CASSPLQGSGNQPQHF. The CDR3 nucleotides read TGTGCCAGCAGTCCCCTCCAGGGTAGCGGCAATCAGCCCCAGCATTTT.

This clonotype was recorded many times. The rearrangement joins TRBV2 to TRBJ2-7; D call uncertain. The CDR3 extends over 13 amino acids. CDR1 is SNHLY and CDR2 is FYNNEI in the germline V gene. The V end was cut by 2 bases, the J end by 4 bases, with 9 bases between. DNA of the CDR3: TGTGCCAGCAGTGAAAGGTGGGAATACGAGCAGTACTTC. It codes for CASSERWEYEQYF.

This clonotype was seen many times. V usage is TRBV5-8 and J usage is TRBJ1-4; no definite D call. Trimming shortened V by 4 bases and J by 7 bases, and 11 bases separated the two germline ends. Germline V gives CDR1 SGHTS, CDR2 YDEGEE. The CDR3 is 13 amino acids. The CDR3: CASSQYRGEKLFF. The DNA of the CDR3 is TGTGCCAGCAGCCAGTACAGAGGTGAAAAACTGTTTTTT.

This clonotype has ten or more counts. V usage is TRBV20-1 and J usage is TRBJ1-1; D is ambiguous. Germline lookup yields CDR1 DFQATT and CDR2 SNEGSKA (reference sequence). This CDR3 is built from 12 residues. With 3 bases removed from V and 6 bases from J, the gap between germline ends came to 11 bases. This CDR3 reads CSASIEAAEAFF. The CDR3 DNA follows: TGCAGTGCTAGTATTGAGGCAGCTGAAGCTTTCTTT.

This clonotype was detected many times. In DNA form, the CDR3 reads TGTGCCAGCAGCAGTGTTGAGCGGGAGGGCCGGGATGAGCAGTTCTTC. It is translated as CASSSVEREGRDEQFF. The chain combines TRBV6-1 with TRBJ2-1; TRBD2 matches 10 bases. CDR3 length: 16 residues. Looked up from germline, CDR1 is MNHNS and CDR2 is SASEGT. The junction had 13 bases not matched to a gene; V was cut back by 6 bases and J by 8 bases.

This clonotype was seen repeatedly, ten times or more. The chain links TRBV27 to TRBJ1-2; D remains ambiguous. The CDR3 runs to 12 residues. The V gene's germline CDR1 is MNHEY and CDR2 SMNVEV (reference sequence). V lost 6 bases and J lost 8, with 13 bases in between. The CDR3 sequence: CASSSGVGGYTF. The CDR3 DNA reads TGTGCCAGCAGCAGTGGGGTTGGCGGCTACACCTTC.

This clonotype has a count of ten or more. The chain couples TRBV20-1 to TRBJ2-3; TRBD2 agrees at 7 bases. The CDR3 totals 18 residues. V gave up 3 bases and J gave up 3 bases; unmatched junction bases: 18. Germline loops: CDR1 DFQATT, CDR2 SNEGSKA (reference sequence). The CDR3 here is CSARAYRGAAGRTDTQYF. Written as DNA, the CDR3 is TGCAGTGCTAGGGCCTATCGAGGGGCAGCGGGAAGGACAGATACGCAGTATTTT.

This clonotype was found many times. The chain combines TRBV6-2 or TRBV6-3 with TRBJ1-5; D is ambiguous. Germline CDR1 is MNHEY and CDR2 is SVGEGT. The CDR3 runs to 13 residues. V lost 3 bases, J lost 3 bases, and 6 bases lay in between. CDR3 sequence (DNA): TGTGCCAGCAGTTATTTAAACAATCAGCCCCAGCATTTT. It specifies CASSYLNNQPQHF.

The chain couples TRBV14 to TRBJ2-5, with TRBD2 matching over 8 bases. Germline loops: CDR1 SGHDN, CDR2 FVKESK. Trimming cost V 4 bases and J 5 bases; bases outside gene matches: 12. This CDR3 contains 16 residues. CDR3 residues: CASSPRPGGEFETQYF. CDR3 sequence (DNA): TGTGCCAGCAGCCCACGACCGGGGGGGGAGTTCGAGACCCAGTACTTC. Using reference TRBV14 and TRBJ2-5 for the parts outside the CDR3, the full variable domain is EAGVTQFPSHSVIEKGQTVTLRCDPISGHDNLYWYRRVMGKEIKFLLHFVKESKQDESGMPNNRFLAERTGGTYSTLKVQPAELEDSGVYFCASSPRPGGEFETQYFGPGTRLLVL.

This clonotype showed up many times. V usage is TRBV20-1 and J usage is TRBJ2-5, with 7 bases lining up with TRBD2. In germline, CDR1 is DFQATT, CDR2 SNEGSKA (reference sequence). The CDR3 contains 14 residues. With 5 bases clipped from V and 6 bases from J, the junction kept 12 bases outside the gene matches. CDR3 sequence (DNA): TGCAGTGCTGGTGGTGAGGGAGGGCCGAAGACCCAGTACTTC. It codes for CSAGGEGGPKTQYF.

This clonotype showed up many times. V and J are TRBV15 and TRBJ2-7, with D tentatively TRBD1 or TRBD2 (5 bases each). Germline CDR1 LNHNV, CDR2 YYDKDF (reference sequence). This CDR3 has 15 residues. V gave up 0 bases and J gave up 3 bases, with 12 bases separating them. This CDR3 reads CATSRDNGGIYEQYF. CDR3 coding DNA: TGTGCCACCAGCAGAGATAATGGGGGAATCTACGAGCAGTACTTC.

This clonotype was detected ten times or more. The chain couples TRBV29-1 to TRBJ2-7, with D maybe TRBD2 (6 bases). Trimming took 3 bases from V and 1 from J, leaving 16 bases between them. This CDR3 spans 15 amino acids. Germline CDR1 and CDR2: SQVTM and ANQGSEA. The CDR3 sequence: CSVELGAEGSYEQYF. For the CDR3, the DNA is TGCAGCGTTGAGCTAGGTGCGGAGGGATCCTACGAGCAGTACTTC.

In its sample, this clonotype was seen many times. The chain uses TRBV25-1 and TRBJ2-3; 8 positions agree with TRBD2. Trimming at V came to 2 bases and at J to 2 bases, leaving 6 bases not matched to a gene. CDR1 and CDR2 (germline): MGHDK, SYGVNS. The CDR3 runs to 16 residues. The CDR3 protein is CASSEPFGRATDTQYF. CDR3 coding DNA: TGTGCCAGCAGTGAACCTTTCGGGAGGGCCACAGATACGCAGTATTTT.

This clonotype has at least ten counts. The gene calls are TRBV20-1 and TRBJ2-1; 11 positions match TRBD2. Per germline, CDR1 DFQATT and CDR2 SNEGSKA (reference sequence). This CDR3 is built from 19 residues. V lost 2 bases and J lost 5; bases outside the gene matches: 17. The CDR3 spells CSARKPPWVAGGPHNEQFF. The DNA for the CDR3 is TGCAGTGCTAGAAAGCCCCCCTGGGTAGCGGGAGGGCCCCACAATGAGCAGTTCTTC.

By frequency in the sample, this clonotype is large. The CDR3 DNA reads as TGTGCCAGCAGCTTGGAAATGGACAGCAATGAGCAGTTCTTC. Protein product: CASSLEMDSNEQFF. The chain has TRBV5-5 and TRBJ2-1; tentatively, D is TRBD1 (6 bases). The V end was cut by 0 bases, the J end by 6 bases, with 10 bases between. This CDR3 is 14 amino acids long. CDR1 is SGHKS and CDR2 is YYEKEE in the germline V gene (reference sequence). Drawing the rest from reference TRBV5-5 and TRBJ2-1, the complete variable domain is DAGVTQSPTHLIKTRGQQVTLRCSPISGHKSVSWYQQVLGQGPQFIFQYYEKEERGRGNFPDRFSARQFPNYSSELNVNALLLGDSALYLCASSLEMDSNEQFFGPGTRLTVL.

This clonotype was observed at least ten times. The chain uses TRBV7-3 and TRBJ1-6; no reliable D call. This CDR3 region has 15 residues. CDR1 is SGHTA and CDR2 is FQGTGA in the germline V gene. V lost 5 bases, J lost 0 bases, and 8 bases lay in between. The CDR3 sequence is CASSVTDSYNSPLHF. CDR3 bases: TGTGCCAGCAGCGTTACAGACTCCTATAATTCACCCCTCCACTTT.

This clonotype appeared many times. This chain joins TRBV28 and TRBJ1-1; no clear D gene. Trimming left V 6 bases short and J 4 bases short, with 12 bases between. The CDR3 is made up of 13 amino acids. Germline values: CDR1 MDHEN, CDR2 SYDVKM. CDR3 DNA: TGTGCCAGCAGCCAAATCGCTACCACTGAAGCTTTCTTT. Its translation: CASSQIATTEAFF.

This clonotype was seen repeatedly, ten times or more. The chain couples TRBV20-1 to TRBJ2-3; D is possibly TRBD2 (5 bases). Germline V gene sequence: CDR1 DFQATT, CDR2 SNEGSKA (reference sequence). Trimming took 5 bases from V and 1 from J, leaving 7 bases between them. CDR3 length: 12 residues. The CDR3 sequence: CSASRGTDTQYF. For the CDR3, the DNA is TGCAGTGCTTCGAGGGGCACAGATACGCAGTATTTT.

In its sample, this clonotype was seen many times. The chain joins TRBV12-3 or TRBV12-4 to TRBJ2-1; 9 bases are a match to TRBD2. V lost 2 bases to trimming and J lost 4 bases; unmatched junction nucleotides: 12. This CDR3 is 18 amino acids long. In nucleotides, the CDR3 is TGTGCCAGCAGTTTATATGTGTTGGGGCGGGAGGGGTACAATGAGCAGTTCTTC. It specifies CASSLYVLGREGYNEQFF.

This clonotype has more than one count but fewer than ten. The J gene is TRBJ2-1, the V gene TRBV20-1; the match to TRBD2 covers 10 bases. CDR3 size: 15 residues. Trimming at V came to 7 bases and at J to 0 bases, leaving 6 bases not matched to a gene. The germline gives CDR1 DFQATT, CDR2 SNEGSKA (reference sequence). The CDR3 here is CSGQPSGGSYNEQFF. CDR3 in DNA: TGCAGTGGCCAACCTAGCGGGGGCTCCTACAATGAGCAGTTCTTC.

The table lists this clonotype with many counts. The gene calls are TRBV5-6 and TRBJ2-3, with D possibly matching TRBD2 (6 bases). V lost 4 bases and J lost 2, with 17 bases in between. The CDR3 consists of 16 residues. Germline V CDR1 and CDR2: SGHDT, YYEEEE. DNA for the CDR3: TGTGCCAGCAGCAACTTAGCGGAGACGACCACAGATACGCAGTATTTT. Residues: CASSNLAETTTDTQYF.